What follows are 5 T cell receptor beta chains derived from one specimen sequenced in a study of blood T cell repertoires in COVID-19. The repertoire was sequenced with immunoSEQ multiplex PCR; TCRdb's copy has only in-frame clones and lacks some. In the table there are roughly 38,000 clones, 91% of which are singletons. The sequenced sample consisted of peripheral blood. Every receptor here comes from a man in his fifties with active COVID-19.

The chain couples TRBV9 to TRBJ2-1; TRBD1 aligns across 8 bases. The CDR3 loop spans 15 amino acids. CDR1 and CDR2 from the germline V gene are SGDLS and YYNGEE. V shed 4 bases and J 3 bases; nucleotides not matched to a gene: 6. The CDR3 loop is CASSQDRGSYNEQFF. The CDR3 coding sequence is TGTGCCAGCAGCCAAGACAGGGGAAGCTACAATGAGCAGTTCTTC.

The chain uses TRBV20-1 and TRBJ2-7; TRBD1 matches at 9 bases. Germline CDR1 DFQATT, CDR2 SNEGSKA (reference sequence). The CDR3 spans 13 residues. Trimming took 3 bases from V and 9 from J; bases not matched to a gene: 9. CDR3 sequence: CSASLGQGSVQYF. CDR3 coding DNA: TGCAGTGCTAGTTTGGGACAGGGTTCTGTGCAGTACTTC.

The chain employs TRBV9 and TRBJ2-7; 14 bases are a match to TRBD2. The germline V gene encodes CDR1 SGDLS and CDR2 YYNGEE. V dropped 4 bases and J dropped 7; count of bases not matched to a gene: 7. The CDR3 is 15 amino acids. The CDR3 sequence: CASSWGTSGSGEQYF. The CDR3 DNA follows: TGTGCCAGCAGCTGGGGGACTAGCGGGAGCGGGGAGCAGTACTTC. Using reference TRBV9 and TRBJ2-7 for the parts outside the CDR3, the full variable domain is DSGVTQTPKHLITATGQRVTLRCSPRSGDLSVYWYQQSLDQGLQFLIQYYNGEERAKGNILERFSAQQFPDLHSELNLSSLELGDSALYFCASSWGTSGSGEQYFGPGTRLTVT.

The chain carries TRBV3-1 (or the pseudogene TRBV3-2) and TRBJ1-2; the D gene is possibly TRBD1 (6 bases). The V gene lost 3 bases and the J gene lost 4 bases, with 15 bases spanning the gap. The germline CDR1 and CDR2 sequences are LGHDT and YNNKEL (reference sequence). The CDR3 spans 15 residues. The CDR3 loop reads CASSQTTGRPYGYTF. The DNA of the CDR3 is TGTGCCAGCAGCCAGACCACAGGGCGACCCTATGGCTACACCTTC.

The chain has TRBV12-5 and TRBJ1-5; D not resolved. Trimming took off 5 bases at V and 6 bases at J, with 11 bases between the two ends. Germline loops: CDR1 LGHNT, CDR2 FRNRAP. This CDR3 has 13 amino acids. CDR3 loop: CASGGTSGQPQHF. CDR3 sequence (DNA): TGTGCTAGTGGTGGCACTAGCGGTCAGCCCCAGCATTTT.